This T cell receptor (beta chain) came from a study of blood T cell repertoires in COVID-19. Study-level background: The analysed material was cDNA or gDNA that came from T cells, B-cell-depleted T cells, or PBMCs.

Assay used: immunoSEQ multiplex PCR; TCRdb lists only in-frame clones, some missing. The sample has a few hundred thousand clones, 88% seen once. This CDR3 is built from 13 residues. Trimming at V came to 5 bases and at J to 4 bases, leaving 2 bases not matched to a gene. Germline assignment: CDR1 MDHEN and CDR2 SYDVKM. Source material: PBMCs or T cells enriched from blood (not recorded which). The chain links TRBV28 to TRBJ2-1; 7 bases map to TRBD1. This TCR derives from a young woman who had recovered from COVID-19. CDR3 loop: CASSPDRYNEQFF. CDR3 sequence (DNA): TGTGCCAGCAGTCCGGACAGGTACAATGAGCAGTTCTTC.